The subject of this entry is one T cell receptor (beta chain). The source of the sample is a study of blood T cell repertoires in COVID-19. Turning to the study itself: PBMCs, B-cell-depleted T cells, or T cells were the source of the cDNA or gDNA that made up the material.

Trimming cost V 4 bases and J 5 bases, with 12 bases left between them. The CDR3 is made up of 13 amino acids. Germline V gene data show CDR1 as MGHRA and CDR2 as YSYEKL. Under the authors' procedure: Counts of nucleated cells, estimated from reference gene primer amplification, were obtained. Produced via immunoSEQ multiplex PCR; TCRdb's table is partial and in-frame only. That table gives V, J and clone size, and the DNA gave D and trimming. The data hold around 140,000 clones, with about nine tenths observed a single time. The receptor's source is a man aged 45-65 years with active COVID-19. The chain joins TRBV4-1 to TRBJ2-7; the D is unclear. The specimen sequenced was peripheral blood. The CDR3 bases are TGCGCCAGCAGCCGCGGCCTAGGCGACGAGCAGTACTTC. Protein: CASSRGLGDEQYF.